This is a list of T cell receptor beta chains from one sample in a study of blood T cell repertoires in COVID-19. The method was immunoSEQ multiplex PCR; TCRdb's version includes in-frame clones alone and lacks a portion of them. The sample consists of 160,000 or so clones, 82% of them appearing once. The sequenced material came from peripheral blood. Every receptor here comes from a woman aged 70-85 years with acute or convalescent COVID-19. The CDR3 runs from the conserved cysteine through the conserved F or W. The D gene is left open where the match is weak. Expanded clones are given a class, and other clones once, few, many or no size at all.

CDR3 DNA	CDR3 protein	J gene	V gene	clone size	D gene
TGTGCCAGCAGCTTGGGGGGATTTGACACTGAAGCTTTCTTT	CASSLGGFDTEAFF	TRBJ1-1	TRBV28	NA	NA
TGTGCCAGCAGCCCCGACAGTAGCAATCAGCCCCAGCATTTT	CASSPDSSNQPQHF	TRBJ1-5	TRBV5-5	NA	NA
TGTGCCAGCTCAGCGGAGACAGGGCCGCAAGAGACCCAGTACTTC	CASSAETGPQETQYF	TRBJ2-5	TRBV18	NA	TRBD1
TGTGCCAGCAGCAACAGGGGTTGGACCGGGGAGCTGTTTTTT	CASSNRGWTGELFF	TRBJ2-2	TRBV3-1/TRBV3-2	few	TRBD1
TGTGCCAGCAGCCAAGTTCCCTCAGCGGGGGGTGGGAACATTCAGTACTTC	CASSQVPSAGGGNIQYF	TRBJ2-4	TRBV4-2	NA	TRBD2
TGTGCCAGCAAAGCGCCTAGCAATCAGCCCCAGCATTTT	CASKAPSNQPQHF	TRBJ1-5	TRBV2	NA	NA
TGTGCCAGCTCACCTGGACAGGGACGAGTATTTCAGTACTTC	CASSPGQGRVFQYF	TRBJ2-4	TRBV18	NA	TRBD1
TGTGCCAGCACTGACAGTTTTTTGACCTACGAGCAGTACTTC	CASTDSFLTYEQYF	TRBJ2-7	TRBV2	NA	NA
TGTGCCAGCAGCGTAGGCGCTAATCAGCCCCAGCATTTT	CASSVGANQPQHF	TRBJ1-5	TRBV9	NA	NA
TGTGCCAGCAGCTTAGCTTCTACCGGGGGACAGACCGGGGTCAATGAGCAGTTCTTC	CASSLASTGGQTGVNEQFF	TRBJ2-1	TRBV7-2	once	NA
TGTGCCAGCAGCGTAGGAGACAGAAATCAGCCCCAGCATTTT	CASSVGDRNQPQHF	TRBJ1-5	TRBV9	once	NA
TGCGCCAGCAGCCAAGACCAAGCCCGGGGGCAGTTCTTC	CASSQDQARGQFF	TRBJ2-1	TRBV4-1	NA	NA
TGTGCCAGCAGCTCTGGACAGCAAGAAGGGTCACCCCTCCACTTT	CASSSGQQEGSPLHF	TRBJ1-6	TRBV5-8	NA	NA
TGCAGCGTTGAGGAGCGGGGATACAATGAGCAGTTCTTC	CSVEERGYNEQFF	TRBJ2-1	TRBV29-1	NA	TRBD2
TGTGCCAGCAGCGGAGCGGGAGGTATTGCCGAGCAGTACTTC	CASSGAGGIAEQYF	TRBJ2-7	TRBV5-6	NA	TRBD2
TGCAGCGTCCCAGAAGGGGGAAACTATGGCTACACCTTC	CSVPEGGNYGYTF	TRBJ1-2	TRBV29-1	once	NA
TGTGCCAGCAGCCAAGATCCATCTCTTGGGACAGCAACTAATGAAAAACTGTTTTTT	CASSQDPSLGTATNEKLFF	TRBJ1-4	TRBV4-2	NA	TRBD1
TGTGCCTGGAGTGGGGACAATTTTAATCAGCCCCAGCATTTT	CAWSGDNFNQPQHF	TRBJ1-5	TRBV30	NA	NA
TGTGCCAGCAGCGCTAGGACAGATGAGCAGTTCTTC	CASSARTDEQFF	TRBJ2-1	TRBV28	NA	NA
TGCGCCAGCGGACCTGGCGATCAGGGCGCCCAAGAGACCCAGTACTTC	CASGPGDQGAQETQYF	TRBJ2-5	TRBV5-1	NA	NA
TGCAGTGCTAGTTTCGGGACAGGTGACCAGCCCCAGCATTTT	CSASFGTGDQPQHF	TRBJ1-5	TRBV20-1	NA	TRBD1
TGTGCCAGCAGCTCGCATGGACAGGGGAAGACTGAAGCTTTCTTT	CASSSHGQGKTEAFF	TRBJ1-1	TRBV5-8	NA	TRBD1
TGTGCCAGCAGTAATCTGGGACTAGCGGGTGCGACAGCCCCCCGGGAGACCCAGTACTTC	CASSNLGLAGATAPRETQYF	TRBJ2-5	TRBV27	NA	TRBD2
TGTGCCAGCTCACGACAGGGGAACGATCAGCCCCAGCATTTT	CASSRQGNDQPQHF	TRBJ1-5	TRBV18	NA	TRBD1
TGTGCCAGTAGAGCGCCCGGGTACACTGAAGCTTTCTTT	CASRAPGYTEAFF	TRBJ1-1	TRBV19	NA	NA
TGTGCCAGCAGTTACTCTCAGGGATATCAGCCCCAGCATTTT	CASSYSQGYQPQHF	TRBJ1-5	TRBV6-6	NA	NA
TGCGCCAGCAGCGGCCGACAGGGTGGGAACACTGAAGCTTTCTTT	CASSGRQGGNTEAFF	TRBJ1-1	TRBV5-1	NA	TRBD1
TGTGCCAGCGGGGGGGGAGGAGATACGCAGTATTTT	CASGGGGDTQYF	TRBJ2-3	TRBV19	NA	TRBD2
TGTGCCAGTAGTTCCGGACTAGCGGCTCTGCATACGCAGTATTTT	CASSSGLAALHTQYF	TRBJ2-3	TRBV19	once	TRBD2
TGTGCCAGCAGCTTAAAAGGGACAGGGGCCCTGAACACTGAAGCTTTCTTT	CASSLKGTGALNTEAFF	TRBJ1-1	TRBV5-4	few	TRBD1
TGTGCCAGCAGCTTAGCAATCGGGACAGGGATTCAGCCCCAGCATTTT	CASSLAIGTGIQPQHF	TRBJ1-5	TRBV7-2	NA	TRBD1
TGTGCCTGGAGCCCCTTACAGGGGGCCCTCTCCTACGAGCAGTACTTC	CAWSPLQGALSYEQYF	TRBJ2-7	TRBV30	once	TRBD1
TGCGCCAGCAGCCCCGGGGGAGGGGAGGGCACTGAAGCTTTCTTT	CASSPGGGEGTEAFF	TRBJ1-1	TRBV5-1	NA	NA
TGTGCCAGCAGCTCCGGACAGGGCACAGATACGCAGTATTTT	CASSSGQGTDTQYF	TRBJ2-3	TRBV7-2	NA	TRBD1
TGTGCCAGCCGGGCGGCTAGCGGAGCTTACTCCTACAATGAGCAGTTCTTC	CASRAASGAYSYNEQFF	TRBJ2-1	TRBV19	NA	TRBD2